This TCR beta chain was sequenced for a study of blood T cells in healthy people across ages. For this clonotype: Its antigen is not known.

Study outcomes and limitations: Long-lived donors had more naive CD4+ cells and higher diversity than aged donors.

Every donor contributed 7.5 to 10 milliliters of peripheral blood by blood draw. Total RNA extracted from each sample amounted to at least 6 micrograms. The second PCR ran about 6 to 11 cycles with a sample-barcoded 5' primer and J-beta primers. TCRdb redid the calling of the 5' RACE reads with MiXCR, one entry per CDR3 protein. Of 710,000 or so distinct CDR3 sequences listed, 22% are singletons. The CDR3 contains 15 residues. Germline V gene lookup returns CDR1 MNHEY and CDR2 SVGEGT. V dropped 2 bases and J dropped 7; count of bases not matched to a gene: 4. The sequenced sample consisted of blood. The receptor's source is a man aged 65-85 years in good health. The rearrangement joins TRBV6-2 or TRBV6-3 to TRBJ1-6, with TRBD1 identical over 8 bases. The CDR3 coding sequence is TGTGCCAGCAGTTACCCCCGGACAGGGAATTCACCCCTCCACTTT. It translates to CASSYPRTGNSPLHF.